The clone carrying this TCR beta chain counts as medium-sized (0.01 to 0.1%). Its antigen is not known. TCRdb re-called clones from the PCR reads using MiXCR. The sample comprises 25,000 to 30,000 clones, around 4% of which are singletons, and 21% rests with the top ten. Every patient underwent thyroid surgery untreated. The sample is drawn from a study of metastatic and nonmetastatic thyroid tumors. About the research overall: Malignant thyroid and benign thyroid patients provided blood and tumor or nodule tissue whose repertoires were compared.

Findings of the study overall: Versus benign nodules, malignant thyroid tumors reportedly had significantly higher TCR beta diversity, in blood and tumor.

The CDR3 totals 15 residues. Between the trimmed V and J ends, which lost 3 bases and 0 bases, there was a span of 8 bases. The sample was blood. The receptor was derived from a female donor with papillary thyroid cancer or a benign thyroid nodule (not recorded which). Some clones in this sample may be carry-over from other donors' samples. This chain links TRBV12-3 or TRBV12-4 with TRBJ2-2; D is unresolved. The CDR3 is CASSLRRANTGELFF. The DNA for the CDR3 is TGTGCCAGCAGTTTGCGTCGGGCGAACACCGGGGAGCTGTTTTTT.